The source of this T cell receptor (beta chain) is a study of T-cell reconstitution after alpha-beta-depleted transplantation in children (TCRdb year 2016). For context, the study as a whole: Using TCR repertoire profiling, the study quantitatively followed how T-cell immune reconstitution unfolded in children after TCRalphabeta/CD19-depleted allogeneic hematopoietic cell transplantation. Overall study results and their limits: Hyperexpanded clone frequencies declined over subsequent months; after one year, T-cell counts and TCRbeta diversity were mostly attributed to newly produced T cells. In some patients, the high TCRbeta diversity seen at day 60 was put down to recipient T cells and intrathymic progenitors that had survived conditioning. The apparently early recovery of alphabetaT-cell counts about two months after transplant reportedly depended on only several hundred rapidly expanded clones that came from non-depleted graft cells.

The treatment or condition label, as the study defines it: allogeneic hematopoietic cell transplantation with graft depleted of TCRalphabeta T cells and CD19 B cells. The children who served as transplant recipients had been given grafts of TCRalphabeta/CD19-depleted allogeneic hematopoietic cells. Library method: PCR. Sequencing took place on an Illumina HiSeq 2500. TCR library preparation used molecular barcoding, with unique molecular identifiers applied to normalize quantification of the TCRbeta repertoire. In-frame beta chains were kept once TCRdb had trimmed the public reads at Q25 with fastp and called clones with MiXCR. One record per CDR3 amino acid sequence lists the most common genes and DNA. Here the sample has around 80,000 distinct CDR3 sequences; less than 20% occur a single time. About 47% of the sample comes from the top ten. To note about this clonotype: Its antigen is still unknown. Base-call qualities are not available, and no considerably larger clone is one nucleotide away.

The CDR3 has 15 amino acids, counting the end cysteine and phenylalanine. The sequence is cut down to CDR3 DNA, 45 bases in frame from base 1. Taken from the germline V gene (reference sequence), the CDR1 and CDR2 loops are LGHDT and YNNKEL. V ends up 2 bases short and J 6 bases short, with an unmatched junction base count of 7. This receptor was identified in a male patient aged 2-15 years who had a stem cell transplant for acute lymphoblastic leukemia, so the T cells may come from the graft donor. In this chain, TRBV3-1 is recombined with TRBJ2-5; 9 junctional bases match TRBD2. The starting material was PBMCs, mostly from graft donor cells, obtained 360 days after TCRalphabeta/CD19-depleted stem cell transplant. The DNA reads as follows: TGTGCCAGCAGCCAATCTAGCGGGAAAGGGAAGACCCAGTACTTC. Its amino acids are CASSQSSGKGKTQYF.